This T cell receptor (beta chain) was documented in a study of T-cell memory formation after mild COVID-19. About this clonotype: Its target is unknown.

With constant-segment primers, 5'RACE yielded cDNA libraries of TCR alpha and TCR beta that carried sample barcodes and UMIs. TCRdb used MiXCR to reprocess the 5' RACE reads, holding one entry per CDR3 protein. Of approximately 340,000 distinct CDR3 sequences listed, 10% to 15% are singletons. This CDR3 contains 15 residues. J was trimmed by 1 base and V by 3 bases; bases with no gene match: 3. Whole-study findings and limits: From day 15 to 85, contracting clones were balanced between CD4 and CD8, whereas later expanders leaned toward CD4+. The authors did not confirm SARS-CoV-2 specificity of second-wave clones peaking day 37.

The sequence was obtained from a man aged 18-30 years who had mild COVID-19 (a few samples of this study predate the infection). Cell type and time point are not known. The sequencing sample was made of PBMCs or a T cell subset sorted from them (not recorded which). The chain carries TRBV12-3 or TRBV12-4 and TRBJ2-3; the match to TRBD2 covers 8 bases. The CDR3 loop is CASSFRGGGTDTQYF. The CDR3 DNA reads as TGTGCCAGCAGTTTTCGGGGGGGCGGCACAGATACGCAGTATTTT.